This passage covers 12 T cell receptor beta chains from one sample sequenced in a study of regulatory T cells in long-lasting Graves disease. Time point meaning: newly diagnosed GD, antithyroid drugs for less than 3 months. PBMC RNA was the source of the TCR library. iRepertoire HTBI primers and Arm-PCR of CDR3 regions built TCR beta libraries. MiXCR, run by TCRdb on the multiplex PCR reads, gives a single entry per CDR3 protein. Of over 400,000 distinct CDR3 sequences detected, 14% appear once; the ten largest clones hold roughly 18%. The same sample was also studied in work on T cells in Graves' hyperthyroidism and ophthalmopathy.

Sequencing used peripheral blood mononuclear cells (PBMCs), obtained at new diagnosis, from a patient treated with antithyroid drugs. Source of these receptors: a woman between 45 and 60 years old with Graves disease.

This clonotype has ten or more counts. This chain joins TRBV6-1 and TRBJ2-7; weak D call: TRBD1 (6 bases). The CDR3 extends over 12 amino acids. Germline CDR1 and CDR2: MNHNS and SASEGT. V lost 11 bases, J lost 0 bases, and 11 bases lay in between. The CDR3 sequence is CAGGQFSYEQYF. In DNA, the CDR3 is TGTGCCGGTGGACAGTTCTCCTACGAGCAGTACTTC.

This clonotype was observed at least ten times. V and J are TRBV27 and TRBJ1-6; TRBD1 aligns across 7 bases. V gave up 5 bases and J gave up 10 bases; unmatched junction bases: 5. The CDR3 consists of 13 residues. The germline V gene has CDR1 MNHEY and CDR2 SMNVEV (reference sequence). The CDR3 region is CASSPPGGSPLHF. DNA of the CDR3: TGTGCCAGCAGTCCCCCAGGGGGATCACCCCTCCACTTT.

This rearrangement joins TRBV20-1 to TRBJ2-1, with 7 bases identical to TRBD2. V lost 4 bases to trimming and J lost 2 bases; unmatched junction nucleotides: 5. The CDR3 consists of 14 residues. The germline V gene has CDR1 DFQATT and CDR2 SNEGSKA (reference sequence). DNA of the CDR3: TGCAGTGCTACCATCAGCGGGGCCTACAATGAGCAGTTCTTC. It encodes CSATISGAYNEQFF.

This clonotype was observed at least ten times. The chain is built from TRBV5-1 and TRBJ1-1, with TRBD1 matching 9 bases. Germline V gives CDR1 SGHRS, CDR2 YFSETQ. This CDR3 is built from 15 residues. J lost 1 base, V lost 4 bases, and 5 bases had no gene match. CDR3 in DNA: TGCGCCAGCAGCACCCCGACAGGGGGGAACACTGAAGCTTTCTTT. This gives the protein CASSTPTGGNTEAFF.

There are many counts of this clonotype. The chain uses TRBV11-2 and TRBJ2-2; D possibly uses TRBD1 or TRBD2 (5 bases each). Trimming took off 0 bases at V and 7 bases at J, with 9 bases between the two ends. This CDR3 has 14 amino acids. The germline V gene encodes CDR1 SGHAT and CDR2 FQNNGV. CDR3 in amino acids: CASSLDRENGELFF. Here the CDR3 DNA reads TGTGCCAGCAGCTTAGACAGGGAGAACGGGGAGCTGTTTTTT.

This clonotype was seen a handful of times. The junction shows a germline mismatch at one end, possibly a read error. The J gene is TRBJ2-2, the V gene TRBV10-3, with TRBD1 matching over 7 bases. This CDR3 has 15 amino acids. In germline, CDR1 is ENHRY, CDR2 SYGVKD. The CDR3 sequence is CAISGDRANAGELFF. The CDR3 DNA reads TGTGCCATCAGTGGAGACAGGGCTAACGCCGGAGAGCTGTTTTTT.

This clonotype has just a few counts. This chain connects TRBV9 to TRBJ2-3, with 8 bases aligning to TRBD2. The CDR3 covers 15 residues. Looked up from germline, CDR1 is SGDLS and CDR2 is YYNGEE. The V gene end was trimmed by 1 base and the J gene end by 0 bases; junction bases not matched to a gene: 1. DNA of the CDR3: TGTGCCAGCAGCGTAATAGCGGGAAGCACAGATACGCAGTATTTT. Protein sequence: CASSVIAGSTDTQYF.

This clonotype was counted ten times or more. V is TRBV28 and J is TRBJ2-3; D is unresolved. The length of the CDR3 is 15 residues. Trimming left V 6 bases short and J 2 bases short, with 15 bases between. Germline CDR1 is MDHEN and CDR2 is SYDVKM. Here the CDR3 reads CASREPAPHTDTQYF. CDR3 sequence (DNA): TGTGCCAGCAGGGAACCCGCACCGCACACAGATACGCAGTATTTT.

This clonotype was seen many times. The CDR3 DNA sequence: TGTGCCAGCACGGGGGTAATCGCCTACGAGCAGTACTTC. Translated, it gives CASTGVIAYEQYF. The V gene is TRBV6-1, the J gene TRBJ2-7; perhaps TRBD2 as D (6 bases). The V gene's germline CDR1 is MNHNS and CDR2 SASEGT. V shed 7 bases and J shed 2 bases, with 12 bases lying between them. The CDR3 contains 13 residues.

This clonotype was detected ten times or more. This rearrangement joins TRBV28 to TRBJ2-7; 7 bases are a match to TRBD1. CDR3 length: 14 residues. Germline-derived CDR1 and CDR2 are MDHEN and SYDVKM. The V segment lost 6 bases and the J segment 2 bases; nucleotides outside the gene matches: 7. CDR3 sequence: CASSRPTGAYEQYF. DNA for the CDR3: TGTGCCAGCAGCCGTCCTACAGGGGCCTACGAGCAGTACTTC. The full variable domain, its missing parts supplied by reference TRBV28 and TRBJ2-7, is DVKVTQSSRYLVKRTGEKVFLECVQDMDHENMFWYRQDPGLGLRLIYFSYDVKMKEKGDIPEGYSVSREKKERFSLILESASTNQTSMYLCASSRPTGAYEQYFGPGTRLTVT.

The sample holds many counts of this clonotype. The chain uses TRBV3-1 and TRBJ1-2; no reliable D call. With 0 bases removed from V and 6 bases from J, the gap between germline ends came to 8 bases. The CDR3 consists of 13 residues. CDR1 is LGHDT, CDR2 YNNKEL, per germline (reference sequence). This chain's CDR3 is CASSQDVQNGYTF. The CDR3, as DNA: TGTGCCAGCAGCCAAGATGTTCAGAATGGCTACACCTTC.

At least ten counts were recorded for this clonotype. The chain employs TRBV28 and TRBJ2-1; TRBD2 agrees at 7 bases. The V segment lost 10 bases and the J segment 6 bases; nucleotides outside the gene matches: 12. The CDR3 loop spans 14 amino acids. Germline CDR1 MDHEN, CDR2 SYDVKM. The CDR3 region is CAIKGLVRGNEQFF. DNA of the CDR3: TGTGCCATCAAAGGACTAGTGAGGGGCAATGAGCAGTTCTTC. The full variable domain, with the rest looked up from reference TRBV28 and TRBJ2-1, is DVKVTQSSRYLVKRTGEKVFLECVQDMDHENMFWYRQDPGLGLRLIYFSYDVKMKEKGDIPEGYSVSREKKERFSLILESASTNQTSMYLCAIKGLVRGNEQFFGPGTRLTVL.